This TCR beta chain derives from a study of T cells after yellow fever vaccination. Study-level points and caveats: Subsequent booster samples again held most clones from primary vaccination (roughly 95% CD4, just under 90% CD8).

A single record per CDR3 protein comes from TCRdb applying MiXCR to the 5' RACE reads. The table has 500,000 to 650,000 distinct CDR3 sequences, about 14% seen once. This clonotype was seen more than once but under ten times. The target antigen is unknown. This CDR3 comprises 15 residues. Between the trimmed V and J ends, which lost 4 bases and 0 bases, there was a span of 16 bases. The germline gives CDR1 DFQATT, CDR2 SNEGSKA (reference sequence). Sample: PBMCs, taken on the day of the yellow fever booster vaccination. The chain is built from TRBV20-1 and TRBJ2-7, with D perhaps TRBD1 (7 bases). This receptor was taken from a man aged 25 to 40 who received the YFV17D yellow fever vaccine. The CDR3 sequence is CSAILRGTDSYEQYF. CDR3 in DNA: TGCAGTGCTATACTACGGGGGACAGACTCCTACGAGCAGTACTTC.